Following are 11 T cell receptor beta chains from one sample sequenced in a study of T cell responses to AZD1222 COVID-19 vaccine (dated by TCRdb to the early 2020s). The sample's time point, from its label and the paper: about 28 days (+/-7) after the second vaccine dose. Library generation was performed with the immunoSEQ multiplex PCR assay. TCRdb holds this immuneACCESS table with in-frame rearrangements only. Some clones are missing; in checked studies, unresolved V genes explain under half, and the rest has no known cause. The sample data list roughly 150,000 clones, and about 90% of these were observed just once. Roughly 10% of the sample comes from the top ten. Sequences were derived from peripheral blood, sampled 28 days after the second AZD1222 dose. The receptors were gathered from an adult who received the AZD1222 COVID-19 vaccine.

The V gene is TRBV6-5, the J gene TRBJ2-2; D perhaps matches TRBD1 (6 bases). The CDR3 contains 14 residues. Deletions cut 5 bases from V and 4 bases from J, with 11 bases between. Germline V lookup: CDR1 MNHEY, CDR2 SVGAGI. CDR3: CASSIEQGTGELFF. CDR3 nucleotides: TGTGCCAGCAGTATAGAACAGGGCACCGGGGAGCTGTTTTTT.

The table lists this clone with a few counts. V and J are TRBV7-2 and TRBJ2-1; 8 positions match TRBD2. Trimming at V came to 0 bases and at J to 4 bases, leaving 2 bases not matched to a gene. This CDR3 has 15 residues. Looked up from germline, CDR1 is SGHTA and CDR2 is FQGNSA. CDR3 bases: TGTGCCAGCAGCTTAGCCCCGGGAGGGTACAATGAGCAGTTCTTC. The encoded protein is CASSLAPGGYNEQFF.

The chain combines TRBV28 with TRBJ1-6, with 9 bases identical to TRBD1. The CDR3 extends over 15 amino acids. CDR1 MDHEN and CDR2 SYDVKM come from the germline V gene. V dropped 5 bases and J dropped 8; count of bases not matched to a gene: 7. DNA of the CDR3: TGTGCCAGCAGTGGGTGGACAGGGGTGGATTCACCCCTCCACTTT. Translated, it gives CASSGWTGVDSPLHF.

The V call is TRBV7-2, the J call TRBJ2-1; D remains unclear. The germline CDR1 and CDR2 sequences are SGHTA and FQGNSA. V was shortened by 2 bases and J by 5 bases, with 4 bases between the two germline ends. CDR3 length equals 12 residues. DNA for the CDR3: TGTGCCAGCAGCTTAAGACACAATGAGCAGTTCTTC. Amino acids: CASSLRHNEQFF.

The chain links TRBV23-1 to TRBJ2-7, with D unresolved. TRBV23-1 is designated an ORF whose function remains uncertain. The CDR3 runs 16 residues. V lost 2 bases to trimming and J lost 1 base, with 15 bases between them. Here the CDR3 reads CASSQVQQIRSYEQYF. Here the CDR3 DNA reads TGCGCCAGCAGTCAAGTTCAGCAAATTCGTTCCTACGAGCAGTACTTC.

The genes are TRBV12-3 or TRBV12-4 and TRBJ1-5; D may be TRBD1 (5 bases). The CDR3 has 12 residues. V was cut by 3 bases and J by 16 bases, with 16 bases left in between. The CDR3 DNA reads TGTGCCAGCAGTTTTGGGGGGAGGCACACACATTTT. As protein: CASSFGGRHTHF.

The genes are TRBV7-9 and TRBJ2-1; either TRBD1 or TRBD2 may supply D (5 bases each). Germline CDR1 and CDR2: SEHNR and FQNEAQ (reference sequence). V lost 2 bases, J lost 8 bases, and 16 bases lay in between. This CDR3 comprises 15 residues. The CDR3 nucleotides are TGTGCCAGCAGCTTACAGGGACGCCCTGATGATGAGCAGTTCTTC. This translates into CASSLQGRPDDEQFF.

The chain has TRBV5-8 and TRBJ1-6; D call uncertain. V lost 2 bases to trimming and J lost 8 bases, with 8 bases between them. CDR3 length: 13 residues. Germline CDR1 SGHTS, CDR2 YDEGEE. This CDR3 reads CASSLNSYSPLHF. The DNA for the CDR3 is TGTGCCAGCAGCTTAAACAGCTATTCACCCCTCCACTTT. The full variable domain, with the rest looked up from reference TRBV5-8 and TRBJ1-6, is EAGVTQSPTHLIKTRGQQATLRCSPISGHTSVYWYQQALGLGLQFLLWYDEGEERNRGNFPPRFSGRQFPNYSSELNVNALELEDSALYLCASSLNSYSPLHFGNGTRLTVT.

This chain joins TRBV15 and TRBJ2-6; D is undetermined. There are 15 residues in the CDR3. Trimming shortened V by 1 base and J by 0 bases, and 4 bases separated the two germline ends. Germline lookup yields CDR1 LNHNV and CDR2 YYDKDF (reference sequence). The CDR3 is CATSRAASGANVLTF. CDR3 DNA sequence: TGTGCCACCAGCAGAGCTGCCTCTGGGGCCAACGTCCTGACTTTC.

The rearrangement uses TRBV20-1 and TRBJ1-5; 8 bases fit TRBD1. J was trimmed by 6 bases and V by 3 bases; bases with no gene match: 10. The CDR3 sequence is 15 residues long. Germline values: CDR1 DFQATT, CDR2 SNEGSKA (reference sequence). CDR3 loop: CSASARQGAGQPQHF. CDR3 coding DNA: TGCAGTGCTAGTGCAAGGCAGGGGGCGGGTCAGCCCCAGCATTTT.

This chain joins TRBV5-1 and TRBJ2-7; maybe TRBD1 (5 bases). CDR3 size: 14 residues. V lost 0 bases and J 3 bases, leaving 10 bases between the germline ends. Germline lookup yields CDR1 SGHRS and CDR2 YFSETQ. The CDR3 loop is CASSLGTSVYEQYF. CDR3 bases: TGCGCCAGCAGCTTGGGGACATCGGTCTACGAGCAGTACTTC.